The 12 T cell receptor beta chains below come from one sample, sequenced in a study of high-grade serous ovarian cancer treatment subgroups. Clones were read by immunoSEQ multiplex PCR, and TCRdb kept only the in-frame ones, dropping some. The repertoire holds 35,000 to 45,000 clones, with around three quarters as singletons. The tumor samples were collected prior to definitive surgery or chemotherapy. Sequences were obtained from tumor tissue. Receptors were obtained from a human donor with high-grade serous ovarian cancer.

The chain uses TRBV4-3 and TRBJ2-7, with a weak D call TRBD1 (6 bases). The germline V gene encodes CDR1 LGHNA and CDR2 YSLEER. Trimming removed 4 bases at V and 2 bases at J, with 9 bases between. This CDR3 region has 13 residues. For the CDR3, the DNA is TGCGCCAGCAGCCCGGGACATACCTACGAGCAGTACTTC. This encodes CASSPGHTYEQYF.

The CDR3 here is CASSLASGSYNEQFF. The CDR3 bases are TGTGCCAGCAGCTTAGCTAGCGGATCCTACAATGAGCAGTTCTTC. The chain employs TRBV11-2 and TRBJ2-1; TRBD2 matches 7 bases. CDR1 and CDR2 from the germline V gene are SGHAT and FQNNGV. The trim removed 1 base at V and 1 base at J, leaving 1 base unmatched. The CDR3 is made up of 15 amino acids.

J is TRBJ2-7 and V is TRBV28, with a weak D call TRBD1 (6 bases). Germline CDR1 MDHEN, CDR2 SYDVKM. Trimming left V 8 bases short and J 9 bases short, with 14 bases between. The CDR3 length is 11 residues. The DNA for the CDR3 is TGTGCCAGCCCTGACAGGACCTCGCAGTACTTC. As protein: CASPDRTSQYF.

The CDR3 sequence: CASSSWTSGRFADTQYF. CDR3 DNA: TGTGCCAGCAGCTCATGGACTAGCGGGAGGTTCGCAGATACGCAGTATTTT. This chain connects TRBV7-9 to TRBJ2-3; TRBD2 agrees at 14 bases. The CDR3 totals 17 residues. Germline CDR1 SEHNR, CDR2 FQNEAQ (reference sequence). Trimming cost V 4 bases and J 4 bases; bases outside gene matches: 7. The full variable domain, its missing parts supplied by reference TRBV7-9 and TRBJ2-3, is DTGVSQNPRHKITKRGQNVTFRCDPISEHNRLYWYRQTLGQGPEFLTYFQNEAQLEKSRLLSDRFSAERPKGSFSTLEIQRTEQGDSAMYLCASSSWTSGRFADTQYFGPGTRLTVL.

The CDR3 DNA reads TGTGCCAGCACCGTAATCGGGCAGGGGGTCGCTGAAGCTTTCTTT. It is translated as CASTVIGQGVAEAFF. The rearrangement links TRBV28 to TRBJ1-1; 7 nucleotides align to TRBD1. Germline CDR1 reads MDHEN; CDR2 reads SYDVKM. The CDR3 has 15 residues. The ends lost 7 bases at V and 6 bases at J; junction bases unmatched: 14.

This clone appeared a few times. The V gene is TRBV14, the J gene TRBJ1-1; maybe TRBD1 (6 bases). The CDR3 totals 14 residues. Germline-derived CDR1 and CDR2 are SGHDN and FVKESK. The V end lost 0 bases, the J end lost 8 bases, and 13 bases lay between the germline ends. CDR3 coding DNA: TGTGCCAGCAGCCAAGAGGGCAGGGGCAGGGAAGCTTTCTTT. This encodes CASSQEGRGREAFF.

This clone was recorded only once. The chain is built from TRBV29-1 and TRBJ1-2, with D perhaps matching TRBD1 (5 bases). CDR1 is SQVTM and CDR2 is ANQGSEA in the germline V gene. There are 11 residues in the CDR3. Here the CDR3 reads CGGGVTYGYTF. The CDR3 bases are TGCGGTGGGGGGGTCACCTATGGCTACACCTTC.

The gene calls are TRBV14 and TRBJ1-2; D possibly corresponds to TRBD1 (6 bases). V lost 0 bases and J lost 3, with 11 bases in between. This CDR3 has 15 residues. The V gene's germline CDR1 is SGHDN and CDR2 FVKESK. CDR3 residues: CASSQDRTAYYGYTF. CDR3 nucleotide sequence: TGTGCCAGCAGCCAAGATAGGACAGCCTACTATGGCTACACCTTC.

This clone was seen only once. V gene TRBV7-9 combines with J gene TRBJ1-2; TRBD1 is a possible D gene (6 bases). This CDR3 has 14 residues. V was clipped by 3 bases and J by 0 bases, with 8 bases between them. Per the germline V gene, CDR1 is SEHNR and CDR2 is FQNEAQ (reference sequence). The CDR3 DNA reads as TGTGCCAGCAGCTTGGGACAATCTAACTATGGCTACACCTTC. Translating it yields CASSLGQSNYGYTF.

This rearrangement joins TRBV6-6 to TRBJ2-7; 9 bases are a match to TRBD2. The CDR3 contains 14 residues. From germline, CDR1 is MNHNY and CDR2 SVGAGI (reference sequence). V shed 3 bases, J shed 7 bases, and the junction held 7 bases outside the gene matches. The CDR3 reads CASSYSGSIREQYF. The CDR3 DNA sequence: TGTGCCAGCAGTTATAGCGGGAGCATTCGGGAGCAGTACTTC.

This clone was counted only a few times. This chain uses TRBV4-2 with TRBJ1-5; possible D gene TRBD1, 5 bases. CDR3 size: 15 residues. Trimming cost V 6 bases and J 0 bases, with 12 bases left between them. Germline values: CDR1 LGHNA, CDR2 YNFKEQ. The CDR3 region is CASRGEGLSNQPQHF. CDR3 nucleotides: TGTGCCAGCAGAGGGGAGGGGCTTAGCAATCAGCCCCAGCATTTT.

This clone was seen a handful of times. V gene TRBV2 combines with J gene TRBJ2-5; TRBD2 agrees at 9 bases. Germline V gene data show CDR1 as SNHLY and CDR2 as FYNNEI. J lost 3 bases, V lost 6 bases, and 5 bases had no gene match. This CDR3 has 14 residues. CDR3 amino acids: CASRRREGEETQYF. In DNA, the CDR3 is TGTGCCAGCAGGCGGCGGGAGGGGGAAGAGACCCAGTACTTC. The full variable domain, rest sourced from reference TRBV2 and TRBJ2-5, is EPEVTQTPSHQVTQMGQEVILRCVPISNHLYFYWYRQILGQKVEFLVSFYNNEISEKSEIFDDQFSVERPDGSNFTLKIRSTKLEDSAMYFCASRRREGEETQYFGPGTRLLVL.